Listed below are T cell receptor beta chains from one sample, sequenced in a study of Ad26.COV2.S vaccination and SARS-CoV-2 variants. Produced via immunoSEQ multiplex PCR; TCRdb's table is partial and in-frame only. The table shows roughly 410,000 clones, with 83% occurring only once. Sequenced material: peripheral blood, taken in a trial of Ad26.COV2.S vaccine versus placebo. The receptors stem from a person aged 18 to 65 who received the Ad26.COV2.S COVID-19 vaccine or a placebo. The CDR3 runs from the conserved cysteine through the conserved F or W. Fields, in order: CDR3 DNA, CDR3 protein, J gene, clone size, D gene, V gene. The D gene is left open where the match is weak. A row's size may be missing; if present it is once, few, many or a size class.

CDR3nt: TGTGCCAGCAGCCCGACGGGAGGAGAAAAACTGTTTTTT
CDR3aa: CASSPTGGEKLFF
j_gene: TRBJ1-4
abundance: .
d_gene: .
v_gene: TRBV7-9

CDR3nt: TGTGCCAGCAGCCAAGGGGGACAGTGGGGGAGCGGCTACACCTTC
CDR3aa: CASSQGGQWGSGYTF
j_gene: TRBJ1-2
abundance: once
d_gene: TRBD1
v_gene: TRBV3-1/TRBV3-2

CDR3nt: TGCGCCAGCAGCTTGGCCGGGACGGCCGGAGGGGAGACCCAGTACTTC
CDR3aa: CASSLAGTAGGETQYF
j_gene: TRBJ2-5
abundance: .
d_gene: .
v_gene: TRBV5-1

CDR3nt: TGTGCCATCCCTCGTCCTACAGGACGGTCCTACGAGCAGTACTTC
CDR3aa: CAIPRPTGRSYEQYF
j_gene: TRBJ2-7
abundance: .
d_gene: .
v_gene: TRBV2

CDR3nt: TGTGCCAGCAGTGGAATAGCCAAAAACATTCAGTACTTC
CDR3aa: CASSGIAKNIQYF
j_gene: TRBJ2-4
abundance: .
d_gene: .
v_gene: TRBV27

CDR3nt: TGCGCCAGCAGCTTTGGCAGGGGACGAGAAGCTTTCTTT
CDR3aa: CASSFGRGREAFF
j_gene: TRBJ1-1
abundance: .
d_gene: .
v_gene: TRBV5-1

CDR3nt: TGTGCCAGCGCATCAACTAATGCCAATCAGCCCCAGCATTTT
CDR3aa: CASASTNANQPQHF
j_gene: TRBJ1-5
abundance: .
d_gene: .
v_gene: TRBV2

CDR3nt: TGCAGCGCCCACGGCCTAGCGGGAGGCGAGCAGTACTTC
CDR3aa: CSAHGLAGGEQYF
j_gene: TRBJ2-7
abundance: .
d_gene: TRBD2
v_gene: TRBV29-1

CDR3nt: TGTGCCAGCACCCCGTCGGGAGGGACGCAAGAGACCCAGTACTTC
CDR3aa: CASTPSGGTQETQYF
j_gene: TRBJ2-5
abundance: .
d_gene: TRBD2
v_gene: TRBV7-8

CDR3nt: TGTGCCAGCACTCACAGGGCCTCGGGCTCTTCACCCCTCCACTTT
CDR3aa: CASTHRASGSSPLHF
j_gene: TRBJ1-6
abundance: .
d_gene: .
v_gene: TRBV6-5

CDR3nt: TGTGCCCTCGGAGAGCACAATGAGCAGTTCTTC
CDR3aa: CALGEHNEQFF
j_gene: TRBJ2-1
abundance: .
d_gene: .
v_gene: TRBV2

CDR3nt: TGTGCCAGCAGCTTAGACAGGGGATCGAACACTGAAGCTTTCTTT
CDR3aa: CASSLDRGSNTEAFF
j_gene: TRBJ1-1
abundance: .
d_gene: TRBD1
v_gene: TRBV7-2

CDR3nt: TGTGCCAGCAGCCCCCGTGGAGCGGCCTTCCCCACAGATACGCAGTATTTT
CDR3aa: CASSPRGAAFPTDTQYF
j_gene: TRBJ2-3
abundance: .
d_gene: .
v_gene: TRBV5-4

CDR3nt: TGTGCCAGCAGCGGACTAGTAACAGATACGCAGTATTTT
CDR3aa: CASSGLVTDTQYF
j_gene: TRBJ2-3
abundance: .
d_gene: TRBD2
v_gene: TRBV5-4

CDR3nt: TGTGCCAGCGCTGATCCGGGACGGCCTTATGGCTACACCTTC
CDR3aa: CASADPGRPYGYTF
j_gene: TRBJ1-2
abundance: few
d_gene: .
v_gene: TRBV27

CDR3nt: TGTGCCAGCAGTTACGGGTTTGAAGCTTTCTTT
CDR3aa: CASSYGFEAFF
j_gene: TRBJ1-1
abundance: .
d_gene: .
v_gene: TRBV27

CDR3nt: TGTGCCAGCAGTTACTCTGAAGGGGGCAGGGGGGAGCTGTTTTTT
CDR3aa: CASSYSEGGRGELFF
j_gene: TRBJ2-2
abundance: .
d_gene: TRBD1
v_gene: TRBV6-2/TRBV6-3

CDR3nt: TGTGCCAGCAGCTTAGCGAAGGGTCCAGATACGCAGTATTTT
CDR3aa: CASSLAKGPDTQYF
j_gene: TRBJ2-3
abundance: .
d_gene: .
v_gene: TRBV7-9

CDR3nt: TGTGCCAGCAGTTCCCCCCCCGGGGGTGACTACGAGCAGTACTTC
CDR3aa: CASSSPPGGDYEQYF
j_gene: TRBJ2-7
abundance: .
d_gene: .
v_gene: TRBV6-5

CDR3nt: TGTGCCAGCAGTTACTCGAGAGGGGAGCGTAAGCCCCAGCATTTT
CDR3aa: CASSYSRGERKPQHF
j_gene: TRBJ1-5
abundance: .
d_gene: .
v_gene: TRBV6-5

CDR3nt: TGTGCCAGCAGCCCAGCCGTCGTAGCGGGAGGATTGGGCAATGAGCAGTTCTTC
CDR3aa: CASSPAVVAGGLGNEQFF
j_gene: TRBJ2-1
abundance: few
d_gene: TRBD2
v_gene: TRBV3-1/TRBV3-2

CDR3nt: TGTGCCAGCAGCGTAGCTCTTAGTGGCTCCTATAATTCACCCCTCCACTTT
CDR3aa: CASSVALSGSYNSPLHF
j_gene: TRBJ1-6
abundance: .
d_gene: .
v_gene: TRBV9

CDR3nt: TGTGCCAGCAGCCCCAACATGATGGATGGGCCCCAGCATTTT
CDR3aa: CASSPNMMDGPQHF
j_gene: TRBJ1-5
abundance: .
d_gene: .
v_gene: TRBV7-9

CDR3nt: TGTGCCAGCAGCCCCGGACTAGCGGGGGGCACTAGCACAGATACGCAGTATTTT
CDR3aa: CASSPGLAGGTSTDTQYF
j_gene: TRBJ2-3
abundance: .
d_gene: TRBD2
v_gene: TRBV7-9

CDR3nt: TGTGCCACCAGCAAAAGGGGTCAGCCCCAGCATTTT
CDR3aa: CATSKRGQPQHF
j_gene: TRBJ1-5
abundance: .
d_gene: .
v_gene: TRBV15

CDR3nt: TGTGCCAGCTCACCAAGTACTAGCCCCTCAGCCGAGCAGTACTTC
CDR3aa: CASSPSTSPSAEQYF
j_gene: TRBJ2-7
abundance: .
d_gene: .
v_gene: TRBV18

CDR3nt: TGTGCCAGCAGCTCGGGACGCCGGAGGTACACTGAAGCTTTCTTT
CDR3aa: CASSSGRRRYTEAFF
j_gene: TRBJ1-1
abundance: .
d_gene: .
v_gene: TRBV7-6

CDR3nt: TGTGCCAGCAGCCAAGATCGCCTGCGGGGGGGCCCGCGTGAGCAGTTCTTC
CDR3aa: CASSQDRLRGGPREQFF
j_gene: TRBJ2-1
abundance: few
d_gene: TRBD2
v_gene: TRBV4-2

CDR3nt: TGTGCCAGCAGCTCCACAGCATACGAGCAGTACTTC
CDR3aa: CASSSTAYEQYF
j_gene: TRBJ2-7
abundance: .
d_gene: .
v_gene: TRBV5-4

CDR3nt: TGTGCCAGCAGCCCATCCGGGAACTACGAGCAGTACTTC
CDR3aa: CASSPSGNYEQYF
j_gene: TRBJ2-7
abundance: .
d_gene: .
v_gene: TRBV7-9

CDR3nt: TGTGCCAGCAGCAGGGGGCAAAAAACCAATCAGCCCCAGCATTTT
CDR3aa: CASSRGQKTNQPQHF
j_gene: TRBJ1-5
abundance: .
d_gene: .
v_gene: TRBV21-1

CDR3nt: TGTGCCAGCAGTCCGATAGACAGGGGGCTCACAGATACGCAGTATTTT
CDR3aa: CASSPIDRGLTDTQYF
j_gene: TRBJ2-3
abundance: .
d_gene: TRBD1
v_gene: TRBV27

CDR3nt: TGCGCCAGCAGCAATCCTCAAGCGACCCAAGAGACCCAGTACTTC
CDR3aa: CASSNPQATQETQYF
j_gene: TRBJ2-5
abundance: .
d_gene: .
v_gene: TRBV5-1

CDR3nt: TGTGCCACCAGTGATTTGAAGCCCCCGGGGGAGCAGTTCTTC
CDR3aa: CATSDLKPPGEQFF
j_gene: TRBJ2-1
abundance: .
d_gene: .
v_gene: TRBV24-1

CDR3nt: TGTGCCAGCAGCCCTCAGGCAGATACGCAGTATTTT
CDR3aa: CASSPQADTQYF
j_gene: TRBJ2-3
abundance: .
d_gene: .
v_gene: TRBV11-3

CDR3nt: TGTGCCAGCAACGACAGGGGGTCTTTCGAGCAGTACTTC
CDR3aa: CASNDRGSFEQYF
j_gene: TRBJ2-7
abundance: .
d_gene: TRBD1
v_gene: TRBV27

CDR3nt: TGTGCCAGCAGCCATAAACGGGGTAACACTGAAGCTTTCTTT
CDR3aa: CASSHKRGNTEAFF
j_gene: TRBJ1-1
abundance: .
d_gene: .
v_gene: TRBV3-1/TRBV3-2

CDR3nt: TGTGCCAGCAGCTCCCAGGCTCGGACTGAAGCTTTCTTT
CDR3aa: CASSSQARTEAFF
j_gene: TRBJ1-1
abundance: few
d_gene: .
v_gene: TRBV7-8

CDR3nt: TGTGCCAGCAGCTTAGGGCTAGCGGGGGGGAACACCGGGGAGCTGTTTTTT
CDR3aa: CASSLGLAGGNTGELFF
j_gene: TRBJ2-2
abundance: few
d_gene: TRBD2
v_gene: TRBV7-2

CDR3nt: TGTGCCAGCAGCCGGGACAGGGTTATTTTGCGCTCTGGAAACACCATATATTTT
CDR3aa: CASSRDRVILRSGNTIYF
j_gene: TRBJ1-3
abundance: .
d_gene: TRBD1
v_gene: TRBV7-9

CDR3nt: TGTGCCAGTAGTATAGCTACAGGGGGTTACAATCAGCCCCAGCATTTT
CDR3aa: CASSIATGGYNQPQHF
j_gene: TRBJ1-5
abundance: .
d_gene: TRBD1
v_gene: TRBV19

CDR3nt: TGTGCCAGCAGCAGATGGAACGAGCAGTACTTC
CDR3aa: CASSRWNEQYF
j_gene: TRBJ2-7
abundance: .
d_gene: .
v_gene: TRBV5-4

CDR3nt: TGTGCCAGTACGGCAGGGGCAGGCTTTGGGCAGTACTTC
CDR3aa: CASTAGAGFGQYF
j_gene: TRBJ2-7
abundance: .
d_gene: .
v_gene: TRBV19

CDR3nt: TGTGCCAGCAGCCCCCTGACTAGCGGGGGCGGGGGGTACTTC
CDR3aa: CASSPLTSGGGGYF
j_gene: TRBJ2-4
abundance: .
d_gene: TRBD2
v_gene: TRBV2

CDR3nt: TGCGCCAGCAGTGTCGACACTGACTCCTACGAGCAGTACTTC
CDR3aa: CASSVDTDSYEQYF
j_gene: TRBJ2-7
abundance: few
d_gene: .
v_gene: TRBV10-2

CDR3nt: TGTGCCAGCACCCCCCGTTGGAACTACGAGCAGTACTTC
CDR3aa: CASTPRWNYEQYF
j_gene: TRBJ2-7
abundance: .
d_gene: .
v_gene: TRBV5-8

CDR3nt: TGTGCCAGCAGCTTGCCGGGGGCGCAAGGGCATGAGCAGTTCTTC
CDR3aa: CASSLPGAQGHEQFF
j_gene: TRBJ2-1
abundance: .
d_gene: .
v_gene: TRBV5-5

CDR3nt: TGTGCTAGTGGTTTGCAGACTCCACGGGATGAGCAGTTCTTC
CDR3aa: CASGLQTPRDEQFF
j_gene: TRBJ2-1
abundance: .
d_gene: .
v_gene: TRBV12-5

CDR3nt: TGTGCCAGTAGTACTCCTCCGGGACTAGCGGGAGGGCCCTACGAGCAGTACTTC
CDR3aa: CASSTPPGLAGGPYEQYF
j_gene: TRBJ2-7
abundance: .
d_gene: TRBD2
v_gene: TRBV19

CDR3nt: TGCGCCAGCAGCCCGAACACCGGGGAGCTGTTTTTT
CDR3aa: CASSPNTGELFF
j_gene: TRBJ2-2
abundance: .
d_gene: .
v_gene: TRBV5-1

CDR3nt: TGTGCCAGCTCACCCTCGGCGGGGGACACCGGGGAGCTGTTTTTT
CDR3aa: CASSPSAGDTGELFF
j_gene: TRBJ2-2
abundance: .
d_gene: TRBD2
v_gene: TRBV18

CDR3nt: TGTGCCAGCAGCTACGGGCCTACCCCTCAGCCCCAGCATTTT
CDR3aa: CASSYGPTPQPQHF
j_gene: TRBJ1-5
abundance: .
d_gene: .
v_gene: TRBV5-6

CDR3nt: TGTGCCAGCAGCGTAGCTGGGGTAGGGAATTCACCCCTCCACTTT
CDR3aa: CASSVAGVGNSPLHF
j_gene: TRBJ1-6
abundance: .
d_gene: .
v_gene: TRBV9

CDR3nt: TGCAGCGTTGAACTCCCTCCGGGCGGGGATGAGCAGTTCTTC
CDR3aa: CSVELPPGGDEQFF
j_gene: TRBJ2-1
abundance: .
d_gene: .
v_gene: TRBV29-1